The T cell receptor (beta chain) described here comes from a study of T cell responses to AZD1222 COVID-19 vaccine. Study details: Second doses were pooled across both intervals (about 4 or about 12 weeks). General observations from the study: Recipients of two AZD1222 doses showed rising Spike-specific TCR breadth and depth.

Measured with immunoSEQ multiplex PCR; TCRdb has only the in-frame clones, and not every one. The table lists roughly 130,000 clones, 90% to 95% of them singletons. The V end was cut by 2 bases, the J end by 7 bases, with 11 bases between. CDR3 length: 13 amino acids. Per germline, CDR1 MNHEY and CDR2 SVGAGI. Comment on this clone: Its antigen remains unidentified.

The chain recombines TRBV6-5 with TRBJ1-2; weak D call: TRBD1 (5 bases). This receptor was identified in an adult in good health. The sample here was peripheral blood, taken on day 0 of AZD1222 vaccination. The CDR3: CASSYAGAPGYTF. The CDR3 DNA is TGTGCCAGCAGTTACGCCGGGGCCCCTGGCTACACCTTC.